Below, 2 T cell receptor beta chains from the same sample are listed, as sequenced in a study of cytotoxic CD8 clonotypes in ibrutinib-treated CLL. Clones were read by immunoSEQ multiplex PCR, and TCRdb kept only the in-frame ones, dropping some. The sample holds about 130,000 clones, over 75% seen once. This specimen was PBMCs, taken after 24 months of ibrutinib treatment. These receptors all come from a human donor with chronic lymphocytic leukemia.

The CDR3 sequence: CASRTGGDEKLFF. CDR3 sequence (DNA): TGTGCCAGCCGAACAGGGGGCGATGAAAAACTGTTTTTT. The chain is built from TRBV6-1 and TRBJ1-4; 9 bases are a match to TRBD1. The CDR3 length is 13 residues. The germline V gene encodes CDR1 MNHNS and CDR2 SASEGT. V lost 8 bases to trimming and J lost 6 bases; unmatched junction nucleotides: 4.

The J gene is TRBJ1-4, the V gene TRBV21-1; TRBD1, the table's D call, lacks a check against the DNA. TRBV21-1 is annotated as a pseudogene. The CDR3 is 17 amino acids. The CDR3 DNA sequence: TGTGCCAGCAGCAAAGGGGCCAGCAGGGCCCCTAATGAAAAACTGTTTTTT. Translated, it gives CASSKGASRAPNEKLFF.